Each of the 12 T cell receptor beta chains below was sequenced from the same sample in a study of regulatory T cells in long-lasting Graves disease. Building of the TCR beta libraries involved iRepertoire HTBI primers and Arm-PCR of CDR3 regions. TCRdb recomputed calls from the multiplex PCR reads with MiXCR, one row per CDR3 protein. The data contain 450,000 to 500,000 distinct CDR3 sequences, 16% of them seen just once; the ten biggest clones take up approximately 12%. Time point indicated: newly diagnosed GD, antithyroid drugs for less than 3 months. PBMCs were the source of the RNA used for TCR sequencing. The same specimen was also included in a second study, on T cells in Graves' hyperthyroidism and ophthalmopathy.

Material: peripheral blood mononuclear cells (PBMCs), obtained at new diagnosis, from a patient treated with antithyroid drugs. These receptors originate from a man aged 35-49 years with Graves disease.

About this clonotype: This may arise from a read error, as a much more abundant clone is one base away. The chain has TRBV6-1 and TRBJ2-7; D not certain. The CDR3 consists of 11 residues. The germline V and J ends were trimmed by 2 bases and 5 bases, with 4 bases remaining between them. Germline V CDR1 and CDR2: MNHNS, SASEGT. The CDR3 DNA reads as TGTGCCAGCAGTGAACAAAACGAGCAGTACTTC. Translated, it gives CASSEQNEQYF.

This clonotype was detected ten times or more. The gene calls are TRBV3-1 and TRBJ1-1; 8 bases line up with TRBD1. Germline CDR1 LGHDT, CDR2 YNNKEL (reference sequence). V lost 2 bases, J lost 8 bases, and 13 bases stayed unmatched. This CDR3 spans 16 amino acids. CDR3 sequence (DNA): TGTGCCAGCAGCCAACCGACAGGGGTATATGTAAAAGAAGCTTTCTTT. Amino acids: CASSQPTGVYVKEAFF.

This clonotype has a count of ten or more. The V and J genes are TRBV6-1 and TRBJ2-7; D possibly corresponds to TRBD2 (5 bases). With 6 bases removed from V and 7 bases from J, the gap between germline ends came to 16 bases. The CDR3 has 13 amino acids. CDR1 is MNHNS, CDR2 SASEGT, per germline. The CDR3 reads CASRRGGVVEQYF. CDR3 DNA: TGTGCCAGCAGACGGGGTGGGGTGGTGGAGCAGTACTTC.

The rearrangement links TRBV4-2 to TRBJ2-1, with 9 bases that match TRBD2. Judging by the DNA end, TRBJ2-7 fits better; the J call may be wrong. The CDR3 totals 14 residues. Per the germline V gene, CDR1 is LGHNA and CDR2 is YNFKEQ. In nucleotides, the CDR3 is TGTGCCAGCAGCCCCGCGAGCGGGAGGTATGAGCAGTACTTC. Its translation: CASSPASGRYEQYF.

This chain connects TRBV24-1 to TRBJ2-1; D may be TRBD2 (6 bases). V lost 2 bases and J 6 bases, leaving 28 bases between the germline ends. Germline V gene sequence: CDR1 KGHDR, CDR2 SFDVKD. The CDR3 has 20 amino acids. The CDR3 coding sequence is TGTGCCACCAGTGATTCCCACCAAAGAACGGGAGAAGAGGCCTTCAATGAGCAGTTCTTC. This translates into CATSDSHQRTGEEAFNEQFF.

A few counts support this clonotype. The chain couples TRBV18 to TRBJ2-5; D might be TRBD1 or TRBD2, each matching 5 bases. CDR1 and CDR2 from the germline V gene are KGHSH and LQKENI. V lost 4 bases and J lost 5, with 17 bases in between. CDR3 size: 15 residues. The CDR3, as DNA: TGTGCCAGCTCACAGGGTTTTGGGGACGCGGAGACCCAGTACTTC. This codes for CASSQGFGDAETQYF.

This clonotype appeared many times. The CDR3 here is CSARMTGGGETQYF. In DNA form, the CDR3 reads TGCAGTGCTAGGATGACAGGGGGCGGTGAGACCCAGTACTTC. The V call is TRBV20-1, the J call TRBJ2-5; TRBD1 aligns across 10 bases. The CDR3 extends over 14 amino acids. After removal of 3 bases from V and 5 bases from J, the junction contained 6 bases not matched to a gene. The germline CDR1 and CDR2 sequences are DFQATT and SNEGSKA (reference sequence).

This chain uses TRBV6-5 with TRBJ1-4; TRBD1 matches 9 bases. The CDR3 spans 14 residues. The V and J ends lost 0 bases and 7 bases, in that order; junction bases with no gene match: 0. Per germline, CDR1 MNHEY and CDR2 SVGAGI. CDR3 region: CASSYSTGGEKLFF. CDR3 DNA sequence: TGTGCCAGCAGTTACTCGACAGGGGGTGAAAAACTGTTTTTT.

The genes are TRBV10-3 and TRBJ2-5; the D gene is possibly TRBD1 (6 bases). CDR1 ENHRY and CDR2 SYGVKD come from the germline V gene. The CDR3 is 14 amino acids. Between the trimmed V and J ends, which lost 2 bases and 4 bases, there was a span of 11 bases. The CDR3 loop reads CAISENREGETQYF. CDR3 bases: TGTGCCATCAGTGAGAACAGGGAAGGAGAGACCCAGTACTTC.

The chain joins TRBV27 to TRBJ2-1; 14 positions match TRBD2. Germline V gives CDR1 MNHEY, CDR2 SMNVEV (reference sequence). There are 18 residues in the CDR3. V lost 2 bases, J lost 6 bases, and 9 bases stayed unmatched. CDR3 protein: CASSLIPGLAGVVNEQFF. CDR3 nucleotides: TGTGCCAGCAGTTTAATCCCGGGACTAGCGGGAGTGGTCAATGAGCAGTTCTTC.

This clonotype has a count of ten or more. V usage is TRBV20-1 and J usage is TRBJ2-1, with 7 bases matching TRBD2. The V gene's germline CDR1 is DFQATT and CDR2 SNEGSKA (reference sequence). The CDR3 loop spans 14 amino acids. After removal of 1 base from V and 8 bases from J, the junction contained 8 bases not matched to a gene. The CDR3 sequence is CSARGDPGGDEQFF. CDR3 nucleotides: TGCAGTGCTAGAGGTGACCCGGGGGGAGATGAGCAGTTCTTC.

This clonotype showed up just a few times. This chain links TRBV28 with TRBJ1-2; D is possibly TRBD1 (5 bases). V lost 4 bases, J lost 8 bases, and 8 bases lay in between. CDR1 MDHEN and CDR2 SYDVKM come from the germline V gene. CDR3 length equals 11 residues. CDR3 coding DNA: TGTGCCAGCAGTTACCACAGGGGCTACACCTTC. Amino acids: CASSYHRGYTF.